The sequence of this TCR beta chain was determined in a study of a mutant IDH1 vaccine in newly diagnosed glioma. The time point was: week 5, during vaccination. Mutant IDH1 20-mer peptide, at 300 ug, made up each vaccine dose, with topical imiquimod. Sequenced by immunoSEQ multiplex PCR; TCRdb stores in-frame clones only, minus some. Of roughly 39,000 clones listed, approximately 85% are singletons. A remark on this clone: Its matching antigen is unknown.

The CDR3 contains 14 residues. V lost 8 bases, J lost 5 bases, and 15 bases lay in between. Looked up from germline, CDR1 is MNHEY and CDR2 is SMNVEV (reference sequence). Sequencing used PBMCs, obtained from a glioma patient whose treatment included an IDH1 peptide vaccine. This rearrangement joins TRBV27 to TRBJ2-2, with D possibly matching TRBD2 (6 bases). This TCR came from a man aged 35 to 55 with glioma. The CDR3 DNA reads as TGTGCCAGCCAGGGTGGAGGGATAACCGGGGAGCTGTTTTTT. This translates into CASQGGGITGELFF.